This T cell receptor (beta chain) derives from a study of cytomegalovirus exposure and HLA in healthy donors. A note on this clone: The target antigen is unknown.

Study observations and caveats: High sensitivity and specificity were reportedly achieved when the classifier diagnosed cytomegalovirus status.

Germline CDR1 and CDR2: GTSNPN and SVGIG (reference sequence). CDR3 length equals 14 residues. The V end lost 0 bases, the J end lost 4 bases, and 12 bases lay between the germline ends. The primer mix had 60 Vbeta and 13 Jbeta primers. This table comes from immunoSEQ multiplex PCR, and its TCRdb copy is limited to in-frame clones, with some not included. The table has over 75,000 clones, approximately 81% seen once. V gene TRBV30 combines with J gene TRBJ1-2; possibly TRBD1 for D (5 bases). The origin of this receptor is a male donor in good health and CMV-seropositive. Specimen: PBMCs. The CDR3 bases are TGTGCCTGGAGTGTATTGCAGGGTGGCTATGGCTACACCTTC. Protein product: CAWSVLQGGYGYTF.